The T cell receptor (beta chain) described here comes from a study of T cells in Graves' hyperthyroidism and ophthalmopathy. Reasons for excluding patients were uncontrolled infection, other autoimmune disease, pregnancy or lactation. Trimming removed 3 bases at V and 5 bases at J, with 11 bases between. CDR1 and CDR2 from the germline V gene are SGHVS and FNYEAQ. The CDR3 totals 13 residues. Regions amplified from RNA transcripts were the TCR beta CDR3 regions. HTBI primers were the set used in a first-round RT-PCR of the TCR CDR3. TCRdb independently ran MiXCR on the multiplex PCR reads; one entry per CDR3 protein. The table has 750,000 to 950,000 distinct CDR3 sequences, roughly 40% seen once; the top ten hold 8% to 9%. This clonotype was seen a handful of times.

The sequenced sample consisted of blood. This chain uses TRBV7-6 with TRBJ2-7; D may correspond to TRBD1 or TRBD2 (5 bases each). This TCR came from a young man with Graves' hyperthyroidism. In DNA form, the CDR3 reads TGTGCCAGCAGCTTGGGGGAAGATAACGAGCAGTACTTC. It yields the protein CASSLGEDNEQYF.